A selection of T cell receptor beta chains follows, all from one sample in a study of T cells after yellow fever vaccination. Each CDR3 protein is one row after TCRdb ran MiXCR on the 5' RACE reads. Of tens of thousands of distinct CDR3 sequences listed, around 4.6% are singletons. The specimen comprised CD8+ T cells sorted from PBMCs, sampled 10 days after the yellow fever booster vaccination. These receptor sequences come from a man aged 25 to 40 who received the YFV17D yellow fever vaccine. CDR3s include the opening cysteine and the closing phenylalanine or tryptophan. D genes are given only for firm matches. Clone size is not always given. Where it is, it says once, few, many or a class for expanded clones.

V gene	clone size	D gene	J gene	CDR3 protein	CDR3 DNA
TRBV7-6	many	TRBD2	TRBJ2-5	CASSGVGGSSPQETQYF	TGTGCCAGCAGCGGCGTGGGCGGGAGTAGTCCCCAAGAGACCCAGTACTTC
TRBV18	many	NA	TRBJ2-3	CASPTEGAPDTQYF	TGTGCCAGTCCAACCGAGGGAGCGCCAGATACGCAGTATTTT
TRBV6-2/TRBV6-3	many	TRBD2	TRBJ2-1	CASRDLLAFDEQFF	TGTGCCAGCAGGGACTTACTAGCGTTTGATGAGCAGTTCTTC
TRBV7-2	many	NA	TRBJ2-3	CASSPRTETTDTQYF	TGTGCCAGCAGCCCGAGGACAGAGACCACAGATACGCAGTATTTT
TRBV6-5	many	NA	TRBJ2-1	CASRSDYGDYNEQFF	TGTGCCAGCAGGTCCGACTATGGGGACTACAATGAGCAGTTCTTC
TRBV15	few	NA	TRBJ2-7	CATSRDDSTYEQYF	TGTGCCACCAGCAGAGATGACAGCACCTACGAGCAGTACTTC
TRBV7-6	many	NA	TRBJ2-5	CASSPEGQVTQYF	TGTGCCAGCAGCCCAGAGGGTCAAGTGACCCAGTACTTC
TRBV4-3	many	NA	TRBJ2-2	CASSQGGPANTGELFF	TGCGCCAGCAGCCAAGGGGGTCCGGCCAACACCGGGGAGCTGTTTTTT
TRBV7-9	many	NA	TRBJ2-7	CASSLGALSGPYEQYF	TGTGCCAGCAGCTTAGGGGCTCTCAGTGGTCCTTACGAGCAGTACTTC
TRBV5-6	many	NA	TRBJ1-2	CASTSVTGPGYGYTF	TGTGCCAGCACCTCGGTCACCGGCCCCGGATATGGCTACACCTTC
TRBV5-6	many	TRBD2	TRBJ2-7	CASSLEASGSNEQYF	TGTGCCAGCAGCTTGGAGGCTAGCGGGAGTAACGAGCAGTACTTC
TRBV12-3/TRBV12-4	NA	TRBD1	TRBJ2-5	CASTFQPGQGETQYF	TGTGCCAGCACTTTCCAACCGGGACAGGGGGAGACCCAGTACTTC
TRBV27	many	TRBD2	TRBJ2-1	CASSLGTSGINEQFF	TGTGCCAGCAGTTTAGGGACTAGCGGGATTAATGAGCAGTTCTTC
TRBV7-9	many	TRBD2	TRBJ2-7	CASSPPRTSGAYEQYF	TGTGCCAGCAGCCCCCCGAGGACTAGCGGGGCCTACGAGCAGTACTTC
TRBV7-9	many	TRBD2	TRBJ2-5	CASSPRTSGRETQYF	TGTGCCAGCAGCCCTAGGACTAGCGGGAGAGAGACCCAGTACTTC
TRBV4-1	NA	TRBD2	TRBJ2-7	CARSQDRLLAGGPGGYEQYF	TGCGCCAGGAGCCAAGATAGGTTGCTAGCGGGAGGCCCGGGGGGATACGAGCAGTACTTC
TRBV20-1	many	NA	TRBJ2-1	CSASSLASYNEQFF	TGCAGTGCTAGTTCCCTAGCGAGCTACAATGAGCAGTTCTTC
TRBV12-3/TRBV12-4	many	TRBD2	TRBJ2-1	CASSTGTSEYNEQFF	TGTGCCAGCAGCACCGGGACTAGCGAGTACAATGAGCAGTTCTTC
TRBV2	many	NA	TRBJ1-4	CASSDPQGGNEKLFF	TGTGCCAGCAGTGACCCACAGGGAGGTAATGAAAAACTGTTTTTT
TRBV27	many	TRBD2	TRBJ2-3	CASSSGLAGGTDTQYF	TGTGCCAGCAGTAGTGGGCTAGCGGGAGGCACAGATACGCAGTATTTT
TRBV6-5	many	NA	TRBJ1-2	CASSLAGGHGYTF	TGTGCCAGCAGCCTGGCTGGGGGGCATGGCTACACCTTC
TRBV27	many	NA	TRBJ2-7	CASRLRLGYEQYF	TGTGCCAGCAGGTTGCGACTTGGCTACGAGCAGTACTTC
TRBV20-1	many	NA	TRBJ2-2	CSASASVGGELFF	TGCAGTGCTAGCGCTAGCGTGGGCGGGGAGCTGTTTTTT
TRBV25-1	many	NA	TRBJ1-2	CASSDGVWGAGYTF	TGTGCCAGCAGTGACGGAGTTTGGGGGGCCGGCTACACCTTC
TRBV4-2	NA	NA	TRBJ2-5	CASSYAPLPTGETQYF	TGTGCCAGCAGCTACGCCCCGCTACCGACGGGAGAGACCCAGTACTTC
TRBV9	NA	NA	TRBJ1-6	CASSVGSGPYNSPLHF	TGTGCCAGCAGCGTAGGTTCGGGCCCCTATAATTCACCCCTCCACTTT
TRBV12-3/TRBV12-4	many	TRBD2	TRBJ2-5	CASSLGGRADGWTQYF	TGTGCCAGCAGTTTAGGTGGGAGGGCCGATGGCTGGACCCAGTACTTC
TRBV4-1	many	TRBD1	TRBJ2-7	CASSQVGTGHYEQYF	TGCGCCAGCAGCCAAGTCGGGACAGGGCACTACGAGCAGTACTTC
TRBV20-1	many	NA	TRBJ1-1	CSAEQGAPEAFF	TGCAGTGCTGAACAGGGAGCCCCTGAAGCTTTCTTT
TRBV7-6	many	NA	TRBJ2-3	CASNQEGDTQYF	TGTGCCAGCAATCAGGAGGGAGATACGCAGTATTTT
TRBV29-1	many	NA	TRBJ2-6	CSVVGLSGANVLTF	TGCAGCGTTGTCGGACTTTCTGGGGCCAACGTCCTGACTTTC
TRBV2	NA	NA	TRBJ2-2	CASPGSTGELFF	TGTGCCAGCCCCGGGTCCACCGGGGAGCTGTTTTTT
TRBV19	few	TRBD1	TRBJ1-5	CASRGTGQDEYSNQPQHF	TGTGCCAGTAGGGGGACAGGACAGGACGAATATAGCAATCAGCCCCAGCATTTT
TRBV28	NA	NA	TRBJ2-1	CASSFFSGELYNEQFF	TGTGCCAGCAGTTTTTTTTCCGGAGAGCTCTACAATGAGCAGTTCTTC
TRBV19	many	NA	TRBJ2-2	CASSIDPANTGELFF	TGTGCCAGTAGTATAGATCCAGCGAACACCGGGGAGCTGTTTTTT
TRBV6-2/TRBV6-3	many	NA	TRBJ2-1	CASSYLEASQPYNEQFF	TGTGCCAGCAGTTACTTGGAGGCTTCGCAGCCCTACAATGAGCAGTTCTTC
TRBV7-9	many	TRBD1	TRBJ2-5	CASSATSTGGETQYF	TGTGCCAGCAGCGCCACCTCGACAGGGGGAGAGACCCAGTACTTC
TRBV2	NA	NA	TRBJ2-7	CASSEPSLAFTYEQYF	TGTGCCAGCAGTGAACCGAGTCTGGCGTTTACCTACGAGCAGTACTTC
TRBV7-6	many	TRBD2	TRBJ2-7	CASSINSGESYEQYF	TGTGCCAGCAGCATCAATAGCGGGGAGTCCTACGAGCAGTACTTC
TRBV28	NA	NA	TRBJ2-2	CASSLPRLADTGELFF	TGTGCCAGCAGTTTACCCAGATTAGCGGACACCGGGGAGCTGTTTTTT
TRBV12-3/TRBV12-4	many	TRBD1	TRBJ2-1	CASNKETGYNEQFF	TGTGCCAGCAACAAAGAGACAGGGTACAATGAGCAGTTCTTC
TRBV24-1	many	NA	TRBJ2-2	CATSDLTGQHTGELFF	TGTGCCACCAGTGATTTAACGGGACAACACACCGGGGAGCTGTTTTTT
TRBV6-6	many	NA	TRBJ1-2	CASSYSAHGYTF	TGTGCCAGCAGTTACTCGGCGCATGGCTACACCTTC
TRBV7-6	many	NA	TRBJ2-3	CASSPRHSSTDTQYF	TGTGCCAGCAGCCCCCGACACAGTAGCACAGATACGCAGTATTTT
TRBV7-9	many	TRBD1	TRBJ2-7	CASNSARDSSYEQYF	TGTGCCAGCAACTCGGCCCGGGACAGCTCCTACGAGCAGTACTTC
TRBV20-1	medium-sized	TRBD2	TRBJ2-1	CSATMGREDHNEQFF	TGCAGTGCAACCATGGGGCGGGAGGACCACAATGAGCAGTTCTTC
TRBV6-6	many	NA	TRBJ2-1	CASSILAGQFF	TGTGCCAGCAGTATACTAGCTGGGCAGTTCTTC
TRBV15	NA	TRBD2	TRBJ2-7	CATSTRTSGTYEQYF	TGTGCCACCAGCACCCGGACTAGCGGGACCTACGAGCAGTACTTC
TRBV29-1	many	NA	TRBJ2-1	CSVLLASRRNNEQFF	TGCAGCGTCCTACTAGCATCCAGACGTAACAATGAGCAGTTCTTC
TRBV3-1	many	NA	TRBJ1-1	CASSPGGEIRTEAFF	TGTGCCAGCAGCCCGGGGGGCGAGATACGGACTGAAGCTTTCTTT
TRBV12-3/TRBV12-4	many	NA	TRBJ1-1	CASTEPGVSTEAFF	TGTGCCAGCACCGAGCCGGGAGTTAGCACTGAAGCTTTCTTT
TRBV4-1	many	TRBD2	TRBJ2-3	CASSGLVDTQYF	TGCGCCAGCAGCGGACTAGTTGATACGCAGTATTTT
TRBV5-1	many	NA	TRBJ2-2	CASSFPGRDINTGELFF	TGCGCCAGCAGCTTTCCCGGCCGGGACATCAACACCGGGGAGCTGTTTTTT
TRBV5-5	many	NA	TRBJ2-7	CASTGTDSYEQYF	TGTGCCAGCACAGGGACGGACTCCTACGAGCAGTACTTC
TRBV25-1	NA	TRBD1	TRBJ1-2	CASSERQGAFDGYTF	TGTGCCAGCAGTGAACGCCAGGGGGCTTTTGATGGCTACACCTTC